This T cell receptor (beta chain) was found in a study of blood T cell repertoires in COVID-19 (dated by TCRdb to 2018 to 2020). For context, the study as a whole: Collaborator samples came from the United States, Italy and Spain and covered acute and convalescent phases of COVID-19. The material from the prospective study consisted of cDNA or gDNA derived from T cells, B-cell-depleted T cells, or PBMCs. Deeply sampled blood TCRbeta repertoires from subjects exposed to, actively infected with, or recovered from COVID-19 were included in the dataset. The repertoires were released in a freely available public database meant as a resource for research on the immune response to SARS-CoV-2. Samples were obtained from the ongoing ImmuneRACE study (first 160 participants) and from 1,200 or so subjects provided by 6 global collaborators. Sample metadata almost always included a de-identified subject ID, COVID-19 status, age in years and sex. HLA class I and class II types, where available, came from metadata supplied by the sample provider rather than from assay-based typing. Beyond this particular receptor, the publication reports: How much clinical and demographic metadata was included differed by source and by participant, and the metadata was provided uncurated.

Taken from the germline V gene, the CDR1 and CDR2 loops are SGHVS and FQNEAQ. Counted from cysteine to phenylalanine, this CDR3 has 16 amino acids. The read is trimmed to its CDR3 DNA, 48 bases read in frame from base 1. Clipping removes 0 bases from V and 10 bases from J, with 9 as the unmatched junction base count. The immunoSEQ Assay, a bias-controlled multiplex PCR, was used to amplify TCRbeta CDR3 regions from genomic DNA. The original pipeline was this. Nucleated cell counts per sample were estimated from amplification of reference gene primers within the assay. To quantify the absolute abundance of each unique TCRbeta CDR3 rearrangement, sequence reads were collapsed and filtered. For each sample, productive Simpson clonality was calculated as the square root of Simpson's diversity index over productive rearrangements. This immuneACCESS table, as held by TCRdb, lists in-frame sequences with V and J called but not all clones. Of the missing ones, under half trace to an unresolved V gene in checked studies; the others have no known cause. D and trimming were read from the DNA, whereas the V and J calls and clone size are those reported in that table. The sample table contains approximately 220,000 clones; only one count was recorded for roughly 82% of them. Clones ranked in the top ten supply over 3.5% of the sample.

Comment on this clone: It lacks a known antigen. Base-call qualities are not available, and no considerably larger clone is one nucleotide away.

Whole blood was collected in K2EDTA tubes by collaborating institutions according to the institutions' own protocols. For TCRbeta analysis, collaborators shipped samples as frozen whole blood, isolated PBMCs, or DNA extracted from either of those sample types. Sequencing used peripheral blood. The sequence is built from TRBV7-8 and TRBJ2-1; 10 middle bases align to TRBD2. This TCR came from a woman between 70 and 85 years old with acute or convalescent COVID-19. This receptor carries the CDR3 CASSLAPAGGPGEQFF. The sequenced DNA: TGTGCCAGCAGCTTAGCGCCAGCGGGGGGGCCCGGGGAGCAGTTCTTC.